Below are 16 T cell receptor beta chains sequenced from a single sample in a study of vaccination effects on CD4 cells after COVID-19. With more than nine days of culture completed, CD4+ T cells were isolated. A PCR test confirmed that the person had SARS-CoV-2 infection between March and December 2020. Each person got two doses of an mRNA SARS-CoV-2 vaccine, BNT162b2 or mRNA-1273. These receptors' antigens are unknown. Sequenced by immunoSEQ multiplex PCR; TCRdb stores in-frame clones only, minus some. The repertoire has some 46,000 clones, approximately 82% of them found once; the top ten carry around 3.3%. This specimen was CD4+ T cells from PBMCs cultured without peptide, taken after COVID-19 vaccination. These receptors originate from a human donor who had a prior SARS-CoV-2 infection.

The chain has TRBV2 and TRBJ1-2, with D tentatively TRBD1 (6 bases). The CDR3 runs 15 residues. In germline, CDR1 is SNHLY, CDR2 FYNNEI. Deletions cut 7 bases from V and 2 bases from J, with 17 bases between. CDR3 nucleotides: TGTGCCAGCAAGACCGGACCGGGGACAAACTATGGCTACACCTTC. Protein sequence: CASKTGPGTNYGYTF.

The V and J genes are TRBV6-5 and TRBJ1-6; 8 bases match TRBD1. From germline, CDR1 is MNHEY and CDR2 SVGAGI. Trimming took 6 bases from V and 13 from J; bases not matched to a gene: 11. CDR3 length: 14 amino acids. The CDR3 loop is CASRTTGDRRPLHF. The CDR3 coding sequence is TGTGCCAGCAGGACGACAGGGGACCGGCGGCCCCTCCACTTT.

The DNA of the CDR3 is TGTGCCAGCAGCACGGGACAGGGGGTTGACTATGGCTACACCTTC. Translated, it gives CASSTGQGVDYGYTF. This chain connects TRBV11-3 to TRBJ1-2, with 11 nucleotides matching TRBD1. Unmatched junction bases numbered 5, after V lost 5 bases and J lost 3 bases. Germline V gene data show CDR1 as SGHNT and CDR2 as YENEEA. This CDR3 is 15 amino acids long.

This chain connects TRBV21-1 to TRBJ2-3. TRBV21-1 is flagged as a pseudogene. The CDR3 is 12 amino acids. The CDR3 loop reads CASPQPRNTQYF. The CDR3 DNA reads TGTGCCTCCCCGCAGCCGAGAAATACGCAGTATTTT.

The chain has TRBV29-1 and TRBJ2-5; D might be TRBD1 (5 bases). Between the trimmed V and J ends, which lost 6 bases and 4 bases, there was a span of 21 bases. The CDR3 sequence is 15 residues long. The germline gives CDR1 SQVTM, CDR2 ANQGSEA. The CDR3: CSVVRWTSLGETQYF. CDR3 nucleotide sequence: TGCAGCGTCGTACGGTGGACAAGCCTCGGAGAGACCCAGTACTTC. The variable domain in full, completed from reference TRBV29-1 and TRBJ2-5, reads SAVISQKPSRDICQRGTSLTIQCQVDSQVTMMFWYRQQPGQSLTLIATANQGSEATYESGFVIDKFPISRPNLTFSTLTVSNMSPEDSSIYLCSVVRWTSLGETQYFGPGTRLLVL.

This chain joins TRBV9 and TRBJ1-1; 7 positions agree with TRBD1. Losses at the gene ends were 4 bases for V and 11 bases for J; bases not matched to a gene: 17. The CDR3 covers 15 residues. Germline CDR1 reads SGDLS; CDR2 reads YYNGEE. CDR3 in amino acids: CASSRGGQRSLNAFF. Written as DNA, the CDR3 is TGTGCCAGCAGCAGGGGGGGACAGCGGTCCCTGAACGCTTTCTTT.

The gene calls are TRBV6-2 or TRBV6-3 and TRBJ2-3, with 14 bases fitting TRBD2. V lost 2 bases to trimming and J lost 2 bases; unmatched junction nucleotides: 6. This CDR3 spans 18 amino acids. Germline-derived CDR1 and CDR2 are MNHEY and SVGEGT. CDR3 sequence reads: CASSYPVGLAGDTDTQYF. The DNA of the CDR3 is TGTGCCAGCAGTTACCCAGTGGGACTAGCGGGAGACACAGATACGCAGTATTTT.

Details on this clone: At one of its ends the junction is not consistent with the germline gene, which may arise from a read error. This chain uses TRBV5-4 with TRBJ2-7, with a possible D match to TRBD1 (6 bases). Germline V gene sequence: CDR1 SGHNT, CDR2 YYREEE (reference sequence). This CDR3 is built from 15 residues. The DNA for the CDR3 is TGTGCCAGCAGTTTGGGGGCAGGGCCCCCTTACGAGCAGTACTTC. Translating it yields CASSLGAGPPYEQYF.

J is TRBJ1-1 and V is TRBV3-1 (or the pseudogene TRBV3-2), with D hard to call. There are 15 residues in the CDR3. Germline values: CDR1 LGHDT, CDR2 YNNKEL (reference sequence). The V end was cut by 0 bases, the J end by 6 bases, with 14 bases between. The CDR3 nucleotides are TGTGCCAGCAGCCAAGATAATGGCGGGATTTCTGAAGCTTTCTTT. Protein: CASSQDNGGISEAFF.

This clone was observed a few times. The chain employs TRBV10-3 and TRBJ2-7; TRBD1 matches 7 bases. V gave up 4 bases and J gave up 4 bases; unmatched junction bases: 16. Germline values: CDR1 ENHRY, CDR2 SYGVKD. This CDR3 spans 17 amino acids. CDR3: CAISARRAGRQGYEQYF. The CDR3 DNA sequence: TGTGCCATCAGTGCCCGACGGGCGGGCAGACAGGGTTACGAGCAGTACTTC.

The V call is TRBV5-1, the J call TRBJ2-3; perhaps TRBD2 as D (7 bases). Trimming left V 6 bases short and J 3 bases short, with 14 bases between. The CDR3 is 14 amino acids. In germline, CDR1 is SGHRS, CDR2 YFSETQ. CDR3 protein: CASKVGGPTDTQYF. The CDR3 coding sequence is TGCGCCAGCAAGGTCGGGGGGCCGACAGATACGCAGTATTTT.

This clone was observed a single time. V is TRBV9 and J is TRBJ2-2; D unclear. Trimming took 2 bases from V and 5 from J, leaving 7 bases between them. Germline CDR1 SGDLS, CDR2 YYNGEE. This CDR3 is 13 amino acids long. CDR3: CASSVFNTGELFF. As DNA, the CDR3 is TGTGCCAGCAGCGTCTTTAATACCGGGGAGCTGTTTTTT. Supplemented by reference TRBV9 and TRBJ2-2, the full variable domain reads DSGVTQTPKHLITATGQRVTLRCSPRSGDLSVYWYQQSLDQGLQFLIQYYNGEERAKGNILERFSAQQFPDLHSELNLSSLELGDSALYFCASSVFNTGELFFGEGSRLTVL.

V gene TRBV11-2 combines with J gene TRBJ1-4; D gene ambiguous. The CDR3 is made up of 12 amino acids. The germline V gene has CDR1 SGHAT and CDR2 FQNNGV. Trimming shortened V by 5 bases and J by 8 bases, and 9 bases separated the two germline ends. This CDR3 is CASSRSREKLFF. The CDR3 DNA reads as TGTGCCAGCAGCCGAAGTCGGGAAAAACTGTTTTTT.

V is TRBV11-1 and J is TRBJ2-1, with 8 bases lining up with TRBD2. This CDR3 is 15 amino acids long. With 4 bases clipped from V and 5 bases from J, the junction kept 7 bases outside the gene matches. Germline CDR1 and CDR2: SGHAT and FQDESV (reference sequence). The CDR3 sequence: CASSSVLAGNNEQFF. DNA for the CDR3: TGTGCCAGCAGCTCCGTATTAGCGGGGAACAATGAGCAGTTCTTC. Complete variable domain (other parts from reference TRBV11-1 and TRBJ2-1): EAEVAQSPRYKITEKSQAVAFWCDPISGHATLYWYRQILGQGPELLVQFQDESVVDDSQLPKDRFSAERLKGVDSTLKIQPAELGDSAMYLCASSSVLAGNNEQFFGPGTRLTVL.

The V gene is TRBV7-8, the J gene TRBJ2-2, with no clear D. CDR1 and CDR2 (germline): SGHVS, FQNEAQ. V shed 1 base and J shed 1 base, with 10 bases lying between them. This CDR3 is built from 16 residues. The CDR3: CASSLEVRKNTGELFF. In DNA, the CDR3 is TGTGCCAGCAGCTTAGAGGTACGGAAGAACACCGGGGAGCTGTTTTTT.

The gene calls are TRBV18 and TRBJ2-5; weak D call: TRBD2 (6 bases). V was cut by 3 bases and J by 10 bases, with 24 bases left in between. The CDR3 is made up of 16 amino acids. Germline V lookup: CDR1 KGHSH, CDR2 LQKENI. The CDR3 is CASSPPRRGLTGDQYF. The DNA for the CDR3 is TGTGCCAGCTCACCTCCCCGGCGGGGACTTACGGGGGACCAGTACTTC.